Listed here are 30 T cell receptor beta chains from one sample, sequenced in a study of glioma-infiltrating T cells after dendritic cell vaccination. This table comes from immunoSEQ multiplex PCR, and its TCRdb copy is limited to in-frame clones, with some not included. The profile shows tens of thousands of clones, more than 65% of them singletons. The sequencing used blood, collected before dendritic cell vaccination. Every receptor here comes from a human donor with glioblastoma.

The rearrangement joins TRBV6-5 to TRBJ1-1; maybe TRBD1 (5 bases). The CDR3 runs 15 residues. Germline V gene data show CDR1 as MNHEY and CDR2 as SVGAGI. V was trimmed by 0 bases and J by 1 base, leaving 9 bases between them. The CDR3 here is CASSYSNRRNTEAFF. As DNA, the CDR3 is TGTGCCAGCAGTTACTCGAACAGGCGGAACACTGAAGCTTTCTTT.

The rearrangement uses TRBV27 and TRBJ1-6; D may be TRBD1 (6 bases). The V and J ends lost 6 bases and 10 bases respectively, with 13 bases between them. The CDR3 sequence is 13 residues long. In germline, CDR1 is MNHEY, CDR2 SMNVEV (reference sequence). The CDR3 region is CASRDRSASPLHF. DNA for the CDR3: TGTGCCAGCAGAGACAGGTCTGCGTCACCCCTCCACTTT.

This clone was observed a handful of times. The rearrangement joins TRBV6-5 to TRBJ1-1; no reliable D call. The CDR3 has 15 amino acids. Germline V gene sequence: CDR1 MNHEY, CDR2 SVGAGI. V was clipped by 0 bases and J by 2 bases, with 10 bases between them. Here the CDR3 DNA reads TGTGCCAGCAGTTACTCAGCGGGAGAAAACACTGAAGCTTTCTTT. The encoded protein is CASSYSAGENTEAFF.

The rearrangement links TRBV6-1 to TRBJ2-3; 12 bases are a match to TRBD2. V dropped 1 base and J dropped 6; count of bases not matched to a gene: 5. This CDR3 comprises 16 residues. Germline lookup yields CDR1 MNHNS and CDR2 SASEGT. CDR3 sequence: CASSEGTSGNWDTQYF. The CDR3 DNA sequence: TGTGCCAGCAGTGAAGGGACTAGCGGGAATTGGGATACGCAGTATTTT.

This chain uses TRBV19 with TRBJ1-1; 11 bases match TRBD1. Germline V lookup: CDR1 LNHDA, CDR2 SQIVND (reference sequence). The CDR3 contains 15 residues. Trimming at V came to 5 bases and at J to 3 bases, leaving 5 bases not matched to a gene. CDR3 sequence (DNA): TGTGCCAGTAGTCCTAGGACAGGGGGCTACACTGAAGCTTTCTTT. Its translation: CASSPRTGGYTEAFF.

The chain recombines TRBV7-2 with TRBJ2-7; TRBD1 is a possible D gene (6 bases). The CDR3 is made up of 15 amino acids. CDR1 is SGHTA, CDR2 FQGNSA, per germline. Trimming shortened V by 5 bases and J by 3 bases, and 17 bases separated the two germline ends. In DNA, the CDR3 is TGTGCCAGCAGCCCGACAGGAATGAGGGTCTACGAGCAGTACTTC. Protein product: CASSPTGMRVYEQYF.

The chain is built from TRBV27 and TRBJ1-5; 7 nucleotides match TRBD1. Per germline, CDR1 MNHEY and CDR2 SMNVEV (reference sequence). This CDR3 comprises 15 residues. V lost 6 bases, J lost 0 bases, and 5 bases stayed unmatched. The CDR3 sequence: CASRSQGNSNQPQHF. DNA of the CDR3: TGTGCCAGCAGATCACAGGGGAATAGCAATCAGCCCCAGCATTTT.

In this sample, this clone turned up once. The rearrangement joins TRBV10-3 to TRBJ2-2, with D possibly being TRBD1 (5 bases). CDR1 and CDR2 from the germline V gene are ENHRY and SYGVKD. The ends were cut back, 10 bases at V and 0 bases at J, with 15 bases in the middle. This CDR3 is 15 amino acids long. The CDR3 coding sequence is TGTGCCACCCAACGCCCAGGGACGAACACCGGGGAGCTGTTTTTT. It encodes CATQRPGTNTGELFF.

The chain links TRBV6-6 to TRBJ2-7, with a tentative D call TRBD1 (5 bases). The CDR3 is made up of 13 amino acids. Germline lookup yields CDR1 MNHNY and CDR2 SVGAGI (reference sequence). V lost 0 bases, J lost 2 bases, and 5 bases lay in between. The CDR3 loop is CASSYSDTYEQYF. CDR3 DNA sequence: TGTGCCAGCAGTTACTCGGACACCTACGAGCAGTACTTC.

This clone came up once. This chain connects TRBV21-1 to TRBJ2-1; the table calls TRBD2, which could not be checked here. TRBV21-1 is a recognized pseudogene. This CDR3 is 15 amino acids long. The CDR3 is CASSPTPGGKNEQFF. CDR3 DNA: TGTGCCAGCAGCCCCACACCGGGGGGGAAGAATGAGCAGTTCTTC.

This clone came up a few times. The V call is TRBV4-2, the J call TRBJ1-6, with unresolved D. V shed 1 base and J shed 6 bases, with 7 bases lying between them. Germline CDR1 LGHNA, CDR2 YNFKEQ. This CDR3 contains 14 residues. This CDR3 is CASSQGAANSPLHF. DNA for the CDR3: TGTGCCAGCAGCCAAGGGGCAGCTAATTCACCCCTCCACTTT.

This chain links TRBV7-9 with TRBJ1-5; D might be TRBD1 (5 bases). This CDR3 has 13 amino acids. Trimming left V 1 base short and J 5 bases short, with 6 bases between. CDR1 and CDR2 from the germline V gene are SEHNR and FQNEAQ (reference sequence). The chain's CDR3 is CASSLEGYQPQHF. CDR3 coding DNA: TGTGCCAGCAGCTTAGAGGGGTATCAGCCCCAGCATTTT.

V gene TRBV2 combines with J gene TRBJ2-1, with 9 bases that match TRBD1. This CDR3 comprises 17 residues. CDR1 is SNHLY, CDR2 FYNNEI, per germline. The V segment lost 4 bases and the J segment 4 bases; nucleotides outside the gene matches: 11. In DNA form, the CDR3 reads TGTGCCAGCAGTGGCCGTTCGGACAGGGGCGGGTACAATGAGCAGTTCTTC. This translates into CASSGRSDRGGYNEQFF.

V usage is TRBV18 and J usage is TRBJ2-1; 7 bases agree with TRBD2. Germline V gene data show CDR1 as KGHSH and CDR2 as LQKENI. The CDR3 contains 16 residues. V trimming: 2 bases; J trimming: 4 bases; junction bases outside the gene matches: 8. The CDR3 DNA sequence: TGTGCCAGCTCACCAAGGTCAGGACTAGATTACAATGAGCAGTTCTTC. It yields the protein CASSPRSGLDYNEQFF.

At least ten counts were recorded for this clone. This sequence joins TRBV6-1 and TRBJ2-7; 9 nucleotides line up with TRBD2. The germline V gene has CDR1 MNHNS and CDR2 SASEGT. After removal of 0 bases from V and 4 bases from J, the junction contained 4 bases not matched to a gene. This CDR3 comprises 15 residues. CDR3 nucleotide sequence: TGTGCCAGCAGTGAAGCTAGCGGGAGTTTTTACGAGCAGTACGTC. Amino acid sequence: CASSEASGSFYEQYV.

The V call is TRBV19, the J call TRBJ2-5; D is perhaps TRBD2 (6 bases). The CDR3 contains 13 residues. Germline assignment: CDR1 LNHDA and CDR2 SQIVND (reference sequence). V was trimmed by 1 base and J by 3 bases, leaving 6 bases between them. CDR3 region: CASSIVAEETQYF. The CDR3 DNA follows: TGTGCCAGTAGTATAGTAGCGGAAGAGACCCAGTACTTC.

In its sample, this clone was seen once. The CDR3 DNA reads as TGTGCCAGCAGCGGCGACACGGGACTAGCGGGGACCCAGTACTTC. As protein: CASSGDTGLAGTQYF. This chain links TRBV5-6 with TRBJ2-5, with 12 nucleotides matching TRBD2. Germline V gives CDR1 SGHDT, CDR2 YYEEEE. With V trimmed by 4 bases and J by 7 bases, 8 bases remained unmatched. This CDR3 region has 15 residues.

This sequence joins TRBV9 and TRBJ1-6; perhaps TRBD1 as D (5 bases). V was shortened by 7 bases and J by 8 bases, with 16 bases between the two germline ends. In germline, CDR1 is SGDLS, CDR2 YYNGEE. This CDR3 is 14 amino acids long. CDR3 loop: CASGGDGVYSPLHF. The CDR3 bases are TGTGCCAGCGGGGGGGACGGAGTTTATTCACCCCTCCACTTT.

This chain connects TRBV5-1 to TRBJ1-1; TRBD1 matches 7 bases. V dropped 4 bases and J dropped 0; count of bases not matched to a gene: 12. CDR1 SGHRS and CDR2 YFSETQ come from the germline V gene. This CDR3 is 17 amino acids long. CDR3 sequence: CASSREDRPGMNTEAFF. The CDR3 nucleotides read TGCGCCAGCAGCAGGGAGGACAGGCCGGGGATGAACACTGAAGCTTTCTTT.

V is TRBV10-2 and J is TRBJ1-5, with D possibly being TRBD1 (5 bases). Germline-derived CDR1 and CDR2 are WSHSY and SAAADI. CDR3 size: 14 residues. Between the trimmed V and J ends, which lost 2 bases and 11 bases, there was a span of 16 bases. The chain's CDR3 is CASSENQGWQSQHF. The CDR3 DNA sequence: TGCGCCAGCAGTGAGAACCAGGGTTGGCAGTCCCAGCATTTT.

This clone was seen once. This chain uses TRBV27 with TRBJ1-1; D unclear. The CDR3 spans 13 residues. V lost 4 bases to trimming and J lost 0 bases, with 6 bases between them. CDR1 and CDR2 from the germline V gene are MNHEY and SMNVEV (reference sequence). The CDR3 is CASSSILNTEAFF. The CDR3 region has the DNA TGTGCCAGCAGTTCAATCCTGAACACTGAAGCTTTCTTT.

V and J are TRBV7-9 and TRBJ2-5; D gene unclear. This CDR3 is 11 amino acids long. V lost 6 bases and J lost 3, with 5 bases in between. CDR1 is SEHNR and CDR2 is FQNEAQ in the germline V gene (reference sequence). The CDR3 reads CASRQEETQYF. CDR3 DNA sequence: TGTGCCAGCAGACAAGAAGAGACCCAGTACTTC.

This clone was picked up a small number of times. The V gene is TRBV5-8, the J gene TRBJ2-3, with TRBD2 matching over 8 bases. The CDR3 is 19 residues long. With V trimmed by 0 bases and J by 1 base, 13 bases remained unmatched. Germline CDR1 is SGHTS and CDR2 is YDEGEE. The CDR3 here is CASSLGLAGYRGGTDTQYF. The CDR3, as DNA: TGTGCCAGCAGCTTGGGCCTAGCGGGCTACCGTGGGGGCACAGATACGCAGTATTTT. Using reference TRBV5-8 and TRBJ2-3 for the parts outside the CDR3, the full variable domain is EAGVTQSPTHLIKTRGQQATLRCSPISGHTSVYWYQQALGLGLQFLLWYDEGEERNRGNFPPRFSGRQFPNYSSELNVNALELEDSALYLCASSLGLAGYRGGTDTQYFGPGTRLTVL.

V usage is TRBV30 and J usage is TRBJ2-3; 7 bases are shared with TRBD1. Trimming took 3 bases from V and 2 from J; bases not matched to a gene: 8. This CDR3 region has 15 residues. The V gene's germline CDR1 is GTSNPN and CDR2 SVGIG (reference sequence). The CDR3 reads CAWSRTGSTTDTQYF. CDR3 in DNA: TGTGCCTGGAGCCGGACAGGTTCCACCACAGATACGCAGTATTTT. The whole variable domain, filled in from reference TRBV30 and TRBJ2-3, reads SQTIHQWPATLVQPVGSPLSLECTVEGTSNPNLYWYRQAAGRGLQLLFYSVGIGQISSEVPQNLSASRPQDRQFILSSKKLLLSDSGFYLCAWSRTGSTTDTQYFGPGTRLTVL.

The genes are TRBV19 and TRBJ1-5; tentatively, D is TRBD1 (6 bases). The germline CDR1 and CDR2 sequences are LNHDA and SQIVND (reference sequence). The CDR3 consists of 12 residues. Trimming shortened V by 10 bases and J by 4 bases, and 11 bases separated the two germline ends. CDR3 in DNA: TGTGCCACAAAAAGGGGGAATCAGCCCCAGCATTTT. Protein product: CATKRGNQPQHF.

V is TRBV7-9 and J is TRBJ2-1; TRBD2 matches 13 bases. V gave up 4 bases and J gave up 6 bases; unmatched junction bases: 15. CDR1 is SEHNR, CDR2 FQNEAQ, per germline (reference sequence). The CDR3 is 19 residues long. The CDR3 region is CASSWSSWTSGSRGNEQFF. DNA of the CDR3: TGTGCCAGCAGCTGGTCCAGTTGGACTAGCGGGAGCCGAGGCAATGAGCAGTTCTTC. Full variable domain (remainder filled in from reference TRBV7-9 and TRBJ2-1): DTGVSQNPRHKITKRGQNVTFRCDPISEHNRLYWYRQTLGQGPEFLTYFQNEAQLEKSRLLSDRFSAERPKGSFSTLEIQRTEQGDSAMYLCASSWSSWTSGSRGNEQFFGPGTRLTVL.

The gene calls are TRBV14 and TRBJ1-5; 8 bases agree with TRBD1. The CDR3 runs to 13 residues. Germline V gene data show CDR1 as SGHDN and CDR2 as FVKESK. Trimming at V came to 4 bases and at J to 7 bases, leaving 3 bases not matched to a gene. In DNA form, the CDR3 reads TGTGCCAGCAGCCGGACAGGGACGCAGCCCCAGCATTTT. Its protein product is CASSRTGTQPQHF.

A word on this clone: Other DNA sequences in this specimen translate into the identical CDR3. The chain combines TRBV5-4 with TRBJ2-7, with D possibly being TRBD2 (5 bases). The germline V and J ends were trimmed by 0 bases and 0 bases, with 10 bases remaining between them. The length of the CDR3 is 15 residues. CDR1 is SGHNT, CDR2 YYREEE, per germline (reference sequence). CDR3 protein: CASSLDRGPSYEQYF. CDR3 nucleotide sequence: TGTGCCAGCAGCTTGGACAGAGGGCCCTCCTACGAGCAGTACTTC.

The chain links TRBV5-6 to TRBJ2-5; 7 bases are a match to TRBD1. The germline V gene encodes CDR1 SGHDT and CDR2 YYEEEE. The CDR3 runs 17 residues. After removal of 3 bases from V and 0 bases from J, the junction contained 11 bases not matched to a gene. DNA of the CDR3: TGTGCCAGCAGCTCAGAAGGGGACAGCCTGTACCAAGAGACCCAGTACTTC. Its translation: CASSSEGDSLYQETQYF.

This clone was found a few times. The chain uses TRBV18 and TRBJ1-3, with D tentatively TRBD1 (5 bases). Trimming shortened V by 3 bases and J by 0 bases, and 9 bases separated the two germline ends. Germline lookup yields CDR1 KGHSH and CDR2 LQKENI. This CDR3 comprises 15 residues. The CDR3 here is CASSPDTYSGNTIYF. The CDR3 bases are TGTGCCAGCTCACCGGACACTTACTCTGGAAACACCATATATTTT.